These 26 T cell receptor beta chains came from one sample sequenced in a study of cytomegalovirus exposure and HLA in healthy donors (dated by TCRdb to the late 2010s). Receptors were amplified or captured by the immunoSEQ multiplex PCR assay. TCRdb limited this immuneACCESS table to in-frame rearrangements with V and J called. A share of clones is missing; checked studies link under half to unresolved V genes, and the rest is unexplained. The sample table records 150,000 to 200,000 clones; 84% of these occur just once. The ten most abundant clones make up 10% of the sample. The specimen sequenced was PBMCs. The receptors originated from a man aged 25 to 40 in good health and CMV-seropositive.

The chain carries TRBV7-8 and TRBJ1-2, with D hard to call. Germline V gene sequence: CDR1 SGHVS, CDR2 FQNEAQ. V was shortened by 6 bases and J by 1 base, with 9 bases between the two germline ends. The CDR3 length is 13 residues. CDR3 DNA sequence: TGTGCCAGCAGTTCCACAGTTAACTATGGCTACACCTTC. As protein: CASSSTVNYGYTF.

The gene calls are TRBV9 and TRBJ1-4; TRBD1 aligns across 7 bases. The trim removed 4 bases at V and 3 bases at J, leaving 3 bases unmatched. The CDR3 covers 14 residues. Germline V lookup: CDR1 SGDLS, CDR2 YYNGEE. The DNA of the CDR3 is TGTGCCAGCAGCTCCCAGGGGGCTAATGAAAAACTGTTTTTT. This gives the protein CASSSQGANEKLFF. The whole variable domain, remainder taken from reference TRBV9 and TRBJ1-4, is DSGVTQTPKHLITATGQRVTLRCSPRSGDLSVYWYQQSLDQGLQFLIQYYNGEERAKGNILERFSAQQFPDLHSELNLSSLELGDSALYFCASSSQGANEKLFFGSGTQLSVL.

This rearrangement joins TRBV19 to TRBJ1-2; maybe TRBD1 (5 bases). CDR3 length: 14 residues. Trimming stripped 6 bases from V and 3 bases from J, with 14 bases between. Germline V lookup: CDR1 LNHDA, CDR2 SQIVND (reference sequence). CDR3 sequence reads: CASSRDFGDYGYTF. The CDR3 nucleotides are TGTGCCAGTAGCCGGGACTTCGGGGACTATGGCTACACCTTC.

The genes are TRBV6-1 and TRBJ2-1, with TRBD2 identical over 9 bases. The germline V gene encodes CDR1 MNHNS and CDR2 SASEGT. V was pared by 6 bases and J by 7 bases, with 4 bases of the junction left unmatched. The CDR3 is made up of 13 amino acids. The CDR3 DNA reads TGTGCCAGCAGGGCTAGCGGGACGAATGAGCAGTTCTTC. Its protein product is CASRASGTNEQFF.

The chain employs TRBV6-5 and TRBJ1-4; no clear D. V lost 6 bases to trimming and J lost 6 bases, with 5 bases between them. Germline V gene lookup returns CDR1 MNHEY and CDR2 SVGAGI. The CDR3 spans 11 residues. The CDR3 DNA reads TGTGCCAGCAGGCGAGATGAAAAACTGTTTTTT. This codes for CASRRDEKLFF.

The chain carries TRBV5-1 and TRBJ2-2, with D hard to call. The V and J ends lost 0 bases and 4 bases respectively, with 10 bases between them. Germline assignment: CDR1 SGHRS and CDR2 YFSETQ. CDR3 length equals 15 residues. The CDR3 here is CASSLDAGTTGELFF. In DNA, the CDR3 is TGCGCCAGCAGCTTGGACGCCGGTACCACCGGGGAGCTGTTTTTT.

The chain couples TRBV28 to TRBJ1-5; D not resolved. V shed 6 bases and J shed 0 bases, with 18 bases lying between them. Per germline, CDR1 MDHEN and CDR2 SYDVKM. The CDR3 totals 17 residues. The CDR3 protein is CASSRDLRPYSNQPQHF. CDR3 in DNA: TGTGCCAGCAGCCGGGATTTGCGGCCTTATAGCAATCAGCCCCAGCATTTT.

The V call is TRBV6-5, the J call TRBJ1-3; D gene unclear. The CDR3 covers 15 residues. From germline, CDR1 is MNHEY and CDR2 SVGAGI. The V end lost 2 bases, the J end lost 0 bases, and 8 bases lay between the germline ends. The DNA for the CDR3 is TGTGCCAGCAGTTACGGCACAAGCTCTGGAAACACCATATATTTT. This gives the protein CASSYGTSSGNTIYF.

The chain links TRBV27 to TRBJ2-2; D unclear. The CDR3 has 12 residues. Trimming pared 3 bases from V and 7 bases from J, leaving 6 bases between. Germline V gives CDR1 MNHEY, CDR2 SMNVEV (reference sequence). The CDR3 protein is CASSFYGGELFF. CDR3 DNA: TGTGCCAGCAGTTTCTATGGCGGGGAGCTGTTTTTT.

This CDR3 is CASNVGQGTDGYTF. The CDR3, as DNA: TGTGCCAGCAACGTGGGACAGGGGACCGATGGCTACACCTTC. This chain connects TRBV28 to TRBJ1-2, with 10 bases identical to TRBD1. Germline V gene data show CDR1 as MDHEN and CDR2 as SYDVKM. Trimming at V came to 7 bases and at J to 6 bases, leaving 8 bases not matched to a gene. This CDR3 is built from 14 residues.

The chain has TRBV5-3 and TRBJ1-3; the match to TRBD1 covers 8 bases. TRBV5-3 is labeled an ORF, and its function is uncertain. CDR3 length equals 17 residues. V lost 1 base and J lost 0; bases outside the gene matches: 6. CDR3 protein: CARSLCGQGGSGNTIYF. The CDR3 DNA reads as TGTGCCAGAAGCTTGTGTGGACAGGGAGGCTCTGGAAACACCATATATTTT.

This clone was found a few times. This chain uses TRBV9 with TRBJ2-7; 7 bases agree with TRBD1. Losses at the gene ends were 2 bases for V and 0 bases for J; bases not matched to a gene: 2. CDR1 and CDR2 (germline): SGDLS, YYNGEE. The CDR3 has 14 amino acids. The CDR3 protein is CASSVGTVSYEQYF. The DNA of the CDR3 is TGTGCCAGCAGCGTGGGGACAGTCTCCTACGAGCAGTACTTC. Drawing the rest from reference TRBV9 and TRBJ2-7, the complete variable domain is DSGVTQTPKHLITATGQRVTLRCSPRSGDLSVYWYQQSLDQGLQFLIQYYNGEERAKGNILERFSAQQFPDLHSELNLSSLELGDSALYFCASSVGTVSYEQYFGPGTRLTVT.

The chain carries TRBV2 and TRBJ2-7; 9 nucleotides align to TRBD1. Trimming removed 4 bases from V and 2 bases from J; junction bases left unmatched: 6. CDR1 SNHLY and CDR2 FYNNEI come from the germline V gene. The length of the CDR3 is 15 residues. In DNA, the CDR3 is TGTGCCAGCAGTGCTCCGACAGGGGGGACCTACGAGCAGTACTTC. Amino acid sequence: CASSAPTGGTYEQYF.

Only one count was recorded for this clone. J is TRBJ2-3 and V is TRBV7-3; weak D call: TRBD2 (5 bases). The CDR3 is 14 residues long. V lost 5 bases, J lost 4 bases, and 13 bases lay in between. Germline CDR1 and CDR2: SGHTA and FQGTGA. The CDR3 nucleotides are TGTGCCAGCAGCGTAGGACTGGGTTCAGATACGCAGTATTTT. It codes for CASSVGLGSDTQYF. The variable domain in full, with the rest retrieved from reference TRBV7-3 and TRBJ2-3, is GAGVSQTPSNKVTEKGKYVELRCDPISGHTALYWYRQSLGQGPEFLIYFQGTGAADDSGLPNDRFFAVRPEGSVSTLKIQRTERGDSAVYLCASSVGLGSDTQYFGPGTRLTVL.

The chain uses TRBV20-1 and TRBJ2-3; 7 bases map to TRBD2. CDR1 is DFQATT and CDR2 is SNEGSKA in the germline V gene (reference sequence). V lost 6 bases, J lost 8 bases, and 5 bases stayed unmatched. The CDR3 runs 11 residues. The CDR3 bases are TGCAGTGCCCCCCGCGGGGGTACGCAGTATTTT. This gives the protein CSAPRGGTQYF.

As DNA, the CDR3 is TGTGCCAGCAGCTTAGACAGGGGGAGGGAGACCCAGTACTTC. Translating it yields CASSLDRGRETQYF. V usage is TRBV7-2 and J usage is TRBJ2-5, with 8 bases fitting TRBD1. The CDR3 has 14 amino acids. From germline, CDR1 is SGHTA and CDR2 FQGNSA. Trimming took 1 base from V and 5 from J; bases not matched to a gene: 3.

The rearrangement uses TRBV19 and TRBJ2-6; TRBD1 agrees at 8 bases. Germline V gene lookup returns CDR1 LNHDA and CDR2 SQIVND (reference sequence). The CDR3 extends over 16 amino acids. With V trimmed by 7 bases and J by 1 base, 6 bases remained unmatched. The CDR3 sequence is CASKGRGRSGANVLTF. In DNA, the CDR3 is TGTGCCAGTAAGGGCAGGGGGCGTTCTGGGGCCAACGTCCTGACTTTC.

This chain connects TRBV13 to TRBJ2-7; 10 bases are a match to TRBD1. Germline V gives CDR1 PRHDT, CDR2 FYEKMQ (reference sequence). CDR3 size: 14 residues. After removal of 3 bases from V and 7 bases from J, the junction contained 6 bases not matched to a gene. The CDR3 spells CASSFWDRGMEQYF. In DNA form, the CDR3 reads TGTGCCAGCAGCTTCTGGGACAGGGGTATGGAGCAGTACTTC.

V and J are TRBV5-4 and TRBJ2-5; TRBD2 aligns across 7 bases. Germline assignment: CDR1 SGHNT and CDR2 YYREEE (reference sequence). With 4 bases clipped from V and 5 bases from J, the junction kept 2 bases outside the gene matches. The CDR3 loop spans 12 amino acids. The chain's CDR3 is CASSPGRETQYF. Written as DNA, the CDR3 is TGTGCCAGCAGCCCCGGGAGGGAGACCCAGTACTTC.

This clone came up once. The J gene is TRBJ2-7, the V gene TRBV2; 13 positions agree with TRBD2. CDR1 and CDR2 from the germline V gene are SNHLY and FYNNEI. V was clipped by 1 base and J by 6 bases; unmatched bases: 0. CDR3 length equals 14 residues. This chain's CDR3 is CASSEGTSGGEQYF. Here the CDR3 DNA reads TGTGCCAGCAGTGAAGGGACTAGCGGGGGCGAGCAGTACTTC.

The CDR3 DNA reads as TGTGCCAGCTCAACTAGACAGGGTCCGGAGAACACTGAAGCTTTCTTT. Protein sequence: CASSTRQGPENTEAFF. J is TRBJ1-1 and V is TRBV18; 7 bases map to TRBD1. After removal of 5 bases from V and 1 base from J, the junction contained 10 bases not matched to a gene. This CDR3 contains 16 residues. Looked up from germline, CDR1 is KGHSH and CDR2 is LQKENI.

The CDR3 reads CASSLYSSGTDTQYF. The CDR3 nucleotides read TGTGCCAGCAGTTTGTATTCTAGCGGCACAGATACGCAGTATTTT. This chain joins TRBV27 and TRBJ2-3; D is perhaps TRBD2 (6 bases). The CDR3 consists of 15 residues. The ends were cut back, 3 bases at V and 1 base at J, with 11 bases in the middle. Germline CDR1 reads MNHEY; CDR2 reads SMNVEV (reference sequence).

The chain has TRBV28 and TRBJ2-1; 11 nucleotides match TRBD2. Germline V gives CDR1 MDHEN, CDR2 SYDVKM. V was clipped by 5 bases and J by 15 bases; unmatched bases: 12. The CDR3 has 14 amino acids. Written as DNA, the CDR3 is TGTGCCAGCAGTACCACTAGCGGGAGACCCCAGACGTTCTTC. This sequence encodes CASSTTSGRPQTFF.

The rearrangement links TRBV29-1 to TRBJ1-2, with 7 bases matching TRBD1. Germline lookup yields CDR1 SQVTM and CDR2 ANQGSEA. V lost 4 bases to trimming and J lost 3 bases; unmatched junction nucleotides: 2. The CDR3 has 12 residues. CDR3 region: CSVGDRDYGYTF. CDR3 DNA: TGCAGCGTTGGAGACAGGGACTATGGCTACACCTTC.

This chain connects TRBV2 to TRBJ1-5; a possible D gene is TRBD1 (6 bases). CDR1 and CDR2 from the germline V gene are SNHLY and FYNNEI. Trimming stripped 7 bases from V and 2 bases from J, with 21 bases between. The CDR3 is made up of 17 amino acids. The chain's CDR3 is CASKAAGGRGGNQPQHF. CDR3 sequence (DNA): TGTGCCAGCAAGGCGGCTGGTGGCAGGGGTGGCAATCAGCCCCAGCATTTT.

This rearrangement joins TRBV25-1 to TRBJ1-4; 8 nucleotides align to TRBD1. This CDR3 has 15 residues. The germline CDR1 and CDR2 sequences are MGHDK and SYGVNS. V gave up 6 bases and J gave up 7 bases; unmatched junction bases: 10. The CDR3 loop is CASSDTAGGGEKLFF. The DNA of the CDR3 is TGTGCCAGCAGCGACACTGCAGGGGGCGGTGAAAAACTGTTTTTT.